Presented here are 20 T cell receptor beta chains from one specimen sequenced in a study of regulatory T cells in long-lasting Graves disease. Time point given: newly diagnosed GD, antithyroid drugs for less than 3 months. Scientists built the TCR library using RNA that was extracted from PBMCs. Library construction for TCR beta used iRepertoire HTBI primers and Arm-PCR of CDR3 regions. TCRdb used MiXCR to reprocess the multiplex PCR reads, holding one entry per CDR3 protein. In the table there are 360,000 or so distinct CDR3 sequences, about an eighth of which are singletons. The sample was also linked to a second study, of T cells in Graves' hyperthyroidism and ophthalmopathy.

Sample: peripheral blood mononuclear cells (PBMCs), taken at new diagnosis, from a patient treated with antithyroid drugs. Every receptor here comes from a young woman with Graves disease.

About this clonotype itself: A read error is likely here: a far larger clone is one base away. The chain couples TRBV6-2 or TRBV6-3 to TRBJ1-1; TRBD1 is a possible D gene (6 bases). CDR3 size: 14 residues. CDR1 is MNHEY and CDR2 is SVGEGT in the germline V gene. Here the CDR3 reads CASNYRRGMAEAFF. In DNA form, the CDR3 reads TGTGCCAGCAATTACCGCAGGGGTATGGCTGAAGCTTTCTTT.

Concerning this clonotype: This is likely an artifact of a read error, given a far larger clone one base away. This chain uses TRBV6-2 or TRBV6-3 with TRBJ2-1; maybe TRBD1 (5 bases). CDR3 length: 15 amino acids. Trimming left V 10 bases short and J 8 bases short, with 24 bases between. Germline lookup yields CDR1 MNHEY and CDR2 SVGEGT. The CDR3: CANRRFVVGLDEQFF. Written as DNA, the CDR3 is TGTGCCAACAGGCGGTTTGTTGTGGGGCTCGATGAGCAGTTCTTC.

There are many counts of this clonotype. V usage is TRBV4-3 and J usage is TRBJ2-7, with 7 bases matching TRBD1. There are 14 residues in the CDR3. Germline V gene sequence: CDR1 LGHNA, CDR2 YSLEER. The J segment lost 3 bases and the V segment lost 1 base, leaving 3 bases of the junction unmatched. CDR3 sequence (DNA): TGCGCCAGCAGCCAAGCGGGACAGAACTACGAGCAGTACTTC. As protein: CASSQAGQNYEQYF.

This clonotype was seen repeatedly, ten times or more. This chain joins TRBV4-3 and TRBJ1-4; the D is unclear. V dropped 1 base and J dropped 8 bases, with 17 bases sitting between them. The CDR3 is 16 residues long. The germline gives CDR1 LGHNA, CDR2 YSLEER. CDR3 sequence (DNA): TGCGCCAGCAGCCAAGTAACCCTTGGGGTGGGGGAAAAACTGTTTTTT. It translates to CASSQVTLGVGEKLFF.

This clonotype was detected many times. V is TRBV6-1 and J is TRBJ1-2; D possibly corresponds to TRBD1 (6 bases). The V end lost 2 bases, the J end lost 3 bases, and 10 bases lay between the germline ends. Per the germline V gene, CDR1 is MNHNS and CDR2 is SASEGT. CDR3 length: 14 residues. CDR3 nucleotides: TGTGCCAGCAGTGAAACAGGGAGGGACTATGGCTACACCTTC. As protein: CASSETGRDYGYTF.

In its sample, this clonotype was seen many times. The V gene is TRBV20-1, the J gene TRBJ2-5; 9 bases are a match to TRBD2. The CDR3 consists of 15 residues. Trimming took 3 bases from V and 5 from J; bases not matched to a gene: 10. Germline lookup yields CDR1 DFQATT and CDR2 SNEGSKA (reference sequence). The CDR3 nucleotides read TGCAGTGCTAGTGTCCCGGGACTAGCTCTTGAGACCCAGTACTTC. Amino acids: CSASVPGLALETQYF.

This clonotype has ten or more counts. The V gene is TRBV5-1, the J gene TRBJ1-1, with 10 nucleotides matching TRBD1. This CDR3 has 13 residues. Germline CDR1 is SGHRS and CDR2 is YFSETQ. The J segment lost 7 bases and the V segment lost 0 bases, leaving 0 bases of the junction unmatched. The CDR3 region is CASSLGDRGEAFF. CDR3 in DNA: TGCGCCAGCAGCTTGGGGGACAGGGGTGAAGCTTTCTTT.

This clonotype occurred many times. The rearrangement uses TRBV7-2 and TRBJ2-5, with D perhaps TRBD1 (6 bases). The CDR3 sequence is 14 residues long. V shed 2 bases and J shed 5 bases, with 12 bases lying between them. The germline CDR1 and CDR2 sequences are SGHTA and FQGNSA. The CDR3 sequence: CASSLNRARETQYF. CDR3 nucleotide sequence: TGTGCCAGCAGCTTAAACAGGGCCCGGGAGACCCAGTACTTC.

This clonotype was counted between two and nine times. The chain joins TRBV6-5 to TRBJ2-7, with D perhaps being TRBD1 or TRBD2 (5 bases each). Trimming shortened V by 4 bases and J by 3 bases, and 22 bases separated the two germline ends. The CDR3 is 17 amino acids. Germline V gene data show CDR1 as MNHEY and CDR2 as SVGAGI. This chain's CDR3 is CASSFQKGTTPDYEQYF. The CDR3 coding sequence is TGTGCCAGCAGTTTCCAGAAAGGGACCACCCCAGACTACGAGCAGTACTTC.

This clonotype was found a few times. Here the CDR3 reads CATSLGPHTEAFF. As DNA, the CDR3 is TGTGCCACCTCCTTGGGACCGCACACTGAAGCTTTCTTT. This chain links TRBV9 with TRBJ1-1, with D possibly being TRBD1 (5 bases). Between the trimmed V and J ends, which lost 9 bases and 3 bases, there was a span of 15 bases. Per germline, CDR1 SGDLS and CDR2 YYNGEE. This CDR3 has 13 residues. The full variable domain, completed using reference TRBV9 and TRBJ1-1, is DSGVTQTPKHLITATGQRVTLRCSPRSGDLSVYWYQQSLDQGLQFLIQYYNGEERAKGNILERFSAQQFPDLHSELNLSSLELGDSALYFCATSLGPHTEAFFGQGTRLTVV.

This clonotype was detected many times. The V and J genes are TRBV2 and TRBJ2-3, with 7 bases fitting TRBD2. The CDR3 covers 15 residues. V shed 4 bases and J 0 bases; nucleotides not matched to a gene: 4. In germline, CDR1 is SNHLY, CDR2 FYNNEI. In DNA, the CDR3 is TGTGCCAGCAGTGGCGGGACTACAAGCACAGATACGCAGTATTTT. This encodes CASSGGTTSTDTQYF.

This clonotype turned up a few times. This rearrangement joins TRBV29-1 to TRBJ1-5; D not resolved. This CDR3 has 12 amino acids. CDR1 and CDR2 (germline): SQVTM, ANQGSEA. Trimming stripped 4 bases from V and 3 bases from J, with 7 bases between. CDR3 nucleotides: TGCAGCGTTGTTGAGGACAATCAGCCCCAGCATTTT. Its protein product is CSVVEDNQPQHF.

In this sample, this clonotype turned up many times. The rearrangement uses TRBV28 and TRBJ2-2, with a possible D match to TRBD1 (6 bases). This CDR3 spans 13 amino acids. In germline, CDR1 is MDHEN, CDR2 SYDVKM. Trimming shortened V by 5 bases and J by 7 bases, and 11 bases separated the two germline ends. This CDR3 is CASSTDSGGELFF. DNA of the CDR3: TGTGCCAGCAGTACGGACAGCGGCGGGGAGCTGTTTTTT.

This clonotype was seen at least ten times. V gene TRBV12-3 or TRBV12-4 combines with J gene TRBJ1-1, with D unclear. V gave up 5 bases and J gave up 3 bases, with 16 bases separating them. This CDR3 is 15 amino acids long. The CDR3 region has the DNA TGTGCCAGCAGTCTCGTCCTCGGATTGGACACTGAAGCTTTCTTT. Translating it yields CASSLVLGLDTEAFF.

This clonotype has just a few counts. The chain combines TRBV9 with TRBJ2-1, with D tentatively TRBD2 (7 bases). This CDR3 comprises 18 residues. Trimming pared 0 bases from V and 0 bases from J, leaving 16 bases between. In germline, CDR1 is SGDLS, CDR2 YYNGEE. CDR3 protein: CASSVGLAGAPSYNEQFF. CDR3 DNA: TGTGCCAGCAGCGTAGGTCTTGCGGGGGCCCCCTCCTACAATGAGCAGTTCTTC.

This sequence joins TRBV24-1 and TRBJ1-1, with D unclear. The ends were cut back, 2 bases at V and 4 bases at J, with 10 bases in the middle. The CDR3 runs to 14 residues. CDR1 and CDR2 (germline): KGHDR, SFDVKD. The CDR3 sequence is CATSDSQKPTEAFF. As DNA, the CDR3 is TGTGCCACCAGTGATTCGCAGAAACCCACTGAAGCTTTCTTT.

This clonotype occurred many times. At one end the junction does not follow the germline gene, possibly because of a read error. The CDR3 bases are TGCAGCGTGGAAGGAGCGAACACTGAAGCTTTCTTT. As protein: CSVEGANTEAFF. The genes are TRBV29-1 and TRBJ1-1; no clear D. The CDR3 length is 12 residues. Germline V gives CDR1 SQVTM, CDR2 ANQGSEA.

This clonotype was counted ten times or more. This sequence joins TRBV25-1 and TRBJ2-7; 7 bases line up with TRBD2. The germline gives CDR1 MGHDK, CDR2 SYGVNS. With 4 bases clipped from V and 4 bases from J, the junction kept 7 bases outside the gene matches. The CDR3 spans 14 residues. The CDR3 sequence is CASSAQAGSYEQYF. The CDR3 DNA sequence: TGTGCCAGCAGTGCTCAAGCGGGATCGTACGAGCAGTACTTC.

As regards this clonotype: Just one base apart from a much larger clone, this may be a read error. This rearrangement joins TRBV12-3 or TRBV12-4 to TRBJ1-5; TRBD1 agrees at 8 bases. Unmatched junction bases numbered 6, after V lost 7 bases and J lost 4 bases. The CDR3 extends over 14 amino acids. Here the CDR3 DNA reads TGTGCCAGCACTCGGGACAGGTCGAATCAGCCCCAGCATTTT. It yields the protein CASTRDRSNQPQHF.

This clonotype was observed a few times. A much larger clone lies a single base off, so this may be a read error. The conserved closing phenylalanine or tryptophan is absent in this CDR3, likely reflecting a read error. This CDR3 is CASSFPLSEAFL. CDR3 bases: TGTGCCAGCAGTTTTCCCCTTTCGGAAGCTTTCCTT. The gene calls are TRBV12-3 or TRBV12-4 and TRBJ1-1; D is ambiguous. The length of the CDR3 is 12 residues. Trimming cost V 3 bases and J 8 bases, with 10 bases left between them.